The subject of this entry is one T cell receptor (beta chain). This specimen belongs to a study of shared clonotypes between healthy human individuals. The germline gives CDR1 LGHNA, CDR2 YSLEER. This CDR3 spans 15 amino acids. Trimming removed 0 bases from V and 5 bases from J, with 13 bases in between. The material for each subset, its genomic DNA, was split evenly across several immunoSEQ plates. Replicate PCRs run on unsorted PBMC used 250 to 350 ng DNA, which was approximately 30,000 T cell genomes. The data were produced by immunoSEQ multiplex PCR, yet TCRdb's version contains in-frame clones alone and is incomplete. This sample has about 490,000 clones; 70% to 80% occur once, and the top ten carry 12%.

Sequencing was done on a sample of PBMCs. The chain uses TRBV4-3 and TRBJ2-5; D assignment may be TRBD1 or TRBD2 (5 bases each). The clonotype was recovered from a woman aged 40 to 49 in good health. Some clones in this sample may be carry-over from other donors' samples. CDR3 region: CASSQDLEGWETQYF. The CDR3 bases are TGCGCCAGCAGCCAAGATTTAGAGGGGTGGGAGACCCAGTACTTC.